The next 2 T cell receptor beta chains were all read from a single sample in a study of blood T cell repertoires in COVID-19. Data came from immunoSEQ multiplex PCR; TCRdb stores just in-frame clones and leaves some out. The sample has tens of thousands of clones, around 83% seen once. Sequenced input: peripheral blood. All receptors come from a man aged 50 or older with active COVID-19.

This clone came up a few times. The chain recombines TRBV19 with TRBJ2-5; 7 nucleotides agree with TRBD1. V shed 2 bases and J 4 bases; nucleotides not matched to a gene: 10. Germline V gives CDR1 LNHDA, CDR2 SQIVND (reference sequence). The CDR3 is 16 residues long. As DNA, the CDR3 is TGTGCCAGTAGTATATCTCAGGGGGTTGGAGGAGAGACCCAGTACTTC. Residues: CASSISQGVGGETQYF.

The chain has TRBV5-4 and TRBJ2-7; D remains unclear. V shed 4 bases and J shed 1 base, with 9 bases lying between them. The CDR3 extends over 13 amino acids. In germline, CDR1 is SGHNT, CDR2 YYREEE (reference sequence). The CDR3 DNA reads as TGTGCCAGCAGCGGGCTTTTGTCCTACGAGCAGTACTTC. This translates into CASSGLLSYEQYF.